Listed below are T cell receptor beta chains from one sample, sequenced in a study of graft-versus-host responses after intestinal transplantation. The antigens for these receptors are not known. Only in-frame clones appear in the TCRdb table, and some are missing; sequencing was by immunoSEQ multiplex PCR. This sample has about 94,000 clones, with over 75% found just once. Sequenced material: unstimulated CD8+ T cells sorted from spleen or lymph node cells, taken before intestinal transplant. All receptors come from a human donor who received an intestinal transplant. Both conserved end residues are part of each CDR3. D genes are given only for firm matches. Where a row states a size, it is once, few, many or the class of an expanded clone; other rows omit it.

clone_size: -; v_call: TRBV15; j_call: TRBJ2-1; d_call: TRBD2; cdr3_aa: CATSRGLAGVSPEQFF; cdr3_nt: TGTGCCACCAGCAGAGGGCTAGCGGGAGTATCTCCTGAGCAGTTCTTC
clone_size: -; v_call: TRBV6-5; j_call: TRBJ2-7; d_call: -; cdr3_aa: CASSYDNSYEQYF; cdr3_nt: TGTGCCAGCAGTTACGACAACTCCTACGAGCAGTACTTC
clone_size: once; v_call: TRBV9; j_call: TRBJ2-2; d_call: TRBD1; cdr3_aa: CASSVGQGAYTGELFF; cdr3_nt: TGTGCCAGCAGCGTCGGGCAGGGGGCTTACACCGGGGAGCTGTTTTTT
clone_size: -; v_call: TRBV12-5; j_call: TRBJ1-4; d_call: TRBD1; cdr3_aa: CASGLVDRGNEKLFF; cdr3_nt: TGTGCTAGTGGTTTGGTTGACAGGGGGAATGAAAAACTGTTTTTT
clone_size: -; v_call: TRBV6-6; j_call: TRBJ2-1; d_call: -; cdr3_aa: CASSPGEANEQFF; cdr3_nt: TGTGCCAGCAGTCCGGGAGAGGCGAATGAGCAGTTCTTC
clone_size: -; v_call: TRBV4-2; j_call: TRBJ2-3; d_call: -; cdr3_aa: CASSLGDNTQYF; cdr3_nt: TGTGCCAGCAGCCTCGGGGATAATACGCAGTATTTT
clone_size: -; v_call: TRBV5-1; j_call: TRBJ2-5; d_call: TRBD1; cdr3_aa: CASSLYAGGETQYF; cdr3_nt: TGCGCCAGCAGCTTGTACGCAGGGGGAGAGACCCAGTACTTC
clone_size: -; v_call: TRBV28; j_call: TRBJ2-1; d_call: TRBD2; cdr3_aa: CASSLGLAGGDEQFF; cdr3_nt: TGTGCCAGCAGTCTGGGACTAGCGGGAGGGGACGAGCAGTTCTTC
clone_size: -; v_call: TRBV7-7; j_call: TRBJ2-7; d_call: TRBD2; cdr3_aa: CASSPTSGRGEQYF; cdr3_nt: TGTGCCAGCAGCCCGACTAGCGGGAGGGGCGAGCAGTACTTC
clone_size: once; v_call: TRBV4-1; j_call: TRBJ2-7; d_call: -; cdr3_aa: CASSQDPGTITNEQYF; cdr3_nt: TGCGCCAGCAGCCAAGACCCCGGGACAATCACGAACGAGCAGTACTTC
clone_size: -; v_call: TRBV5-1; j_call: TRBJ2-2; d_call: -; cdr3_aa: CASWLSTGELFF; cdr3_nt: TGCGCCAGCTGGTTGAGTACCGGGGAGCTGTTTTTT
clone_size: -; v_call: TRBV30; j_call: TRBJ2-7; d_call: TRBD1; cdr3_aa: CAHPGQAGEQYF; cdr3_nt: TGTGCCCACCCGGGACAGGCAGGCGAGCAGTACTTC
clone_size: -; v_call: TRBV29-1; j_call: TRBJ1-2; d_call: -; cdr3_aa: CSVKSRPGYTF; cdr3_nt: TGCAGCGTTAAATCCCGTCCGGGCTACACCTTC
clone_size: -; v_call: TRBV7-9; j_call: TRBJ1-2; d_call: -; cdr3_aa: CASSLAGQSDGYTF; cdr3_nt: TGTGCCAGCAGCTTAGCGGGGCAGTCTGATGGCTACACCTTC
clone_size: once; v_call: TRBV27; j_call: TRBJ2-1; d_call: -; cdr3_aa: CASSLRMSSYNEQFF; cdr3_nt: TGTGCCAGCAGTTTGAGGATGAGCTCCTACAATGAGCAGTTCTTC
clone_size: -; v_call: TRBV7-6; j_call: TRBJ2-2; d_call: TRBD1; cdr3_aa: CASSKTGAWELFF; cdr3_nt: TGTGCCAGCAGCAAAACAGGGGCGTGGGAGCTGTTTTTT
clone_size: -; v_call: TRBV28; j_call: TRBJ2-5; d_call: TRBD1; cdr3_aa: CATRDRDQETQYF; cdr3_nt: TGTGCCACCCGGGACAGGGACCAAGAGACCCAGTACTTC
clone_size: once; v_call: TRBV7-6; j_call: TRBJ2-5; d_call: TRBD2; cdr3_aa: CASSLGSGQETQYF; cdr3_nt: TGTGCCAGCAGCTTGGGTAGCGGGCAAGAGACCCAGTACTTC
clone_size: -; v_call: TRBV2; j_call: TRBJ2-7; d_call: -; cdr3_aa: CASSATGFYEQYF; cdr3_nt: TGTGCCAGCAGCGCCACAGGGTTCTACGAGCAGTACTTC
clone_size: -; v_call: TRBV5-1; j_call: TRBJ1-1; d_call: -; cdr3_aa: CASSLAADSRDTEAFF; cdr3_nt: TGCGCCAGCAGCTTGGCGGCAGACTCCCGGGACACTGAAGCTTTCTTT
clone_size: -; v_call: TRBV7-9; j_call: TRBJ2-3; d_call: TRBD2; cdr3_aa: CASSLTGGDRDTQYF; cdr3_nt: TGTGCCAGCAGCCTAACGGGGGGGGATAGAGATACGCAGTATTTT
clone_size: -; v_call: TRBV27; j_call: TRBJ2-5; d_call: -; cdr3_aa: CASSSYGTQYF; cdr3_nt: TGTGCCAGCAGTTCTTATGGCACCCAGTACTTC
clone_size: -; v_call: TRBV9; j_call: TRBJ1-2; d_call: -; cdr3_aa: CASSAVHGYTF; cdr3_nt: TGTGCCAGCAGCGCCGTTCATGGCTACACCTTC
clone_size: -; v_call: TRBV4-3; j_call: TRBJ1-4; d_call: -; cdr3_aa: CASSQDRIDEKLFF; cdr3_nt: TGCGCCAGCAGCCAAGACAGGATCGACGAAAAACTGTTTTTT
clone_size: -; v_call: TRBV30; j_call: TRBJ2-7; d_call: -; cdr3_aa: CAWTSRDSSYEQYF; cdr3_nt: TGTGCCTGGACCTCCAGGGATAGCTCCTACGAGCAGTACTTC
clone_size: -; v_call: TRBV19; j_call: TRBJ2-7; d_call: TRBD1; cdr3_aa: CASSTGTGTYEQYF; cdr3_nt: TGTGCCAGTAGTACCGGGACAGGGACCTACGAGCAGTACTTC
clone_size: -; v_call: TRBV29-1; j_call: TRBJ2-3; d_call: -; cdr3_aa: CSVEEQGVADTQYF; cdr3_nt: TGCAGCGTTGAAGAACAGGGTGTCGCAGATACGCAGTATTTT
clone_size: -; v_call: TRBV2; j_call: TRBJ2-3; d_call: -; cdr3_aa: CASSKTDKLTDTQYF; cdr3_nt: TGTGCCAGCTCTAAAACGGACAAACTCACAGATACGCAGTATTTT
clone_size: -; v_call: TRBV18; j_call: TRBJ2-1; d_call: TRBD2; cdr3_aa: CASSTSGRANEQFF; cdr3_nt: TGTGCCAGCTCAACTAGCGGGAGGGCCAATGAGCAGTTCTTC
clone_size: -; v_call: TRBV30; j_call: TRBJ1-4; d_call: TRBD1; cdr3_aa: CAWSVGTGEEKLFF; cdr3_nt: TGTGCCTGGAGTGTAGGGACAGGGGAGGAAAAACTGTTTTTT
clone_size: -; v_call: TRBV5-1; j_call: TRBJ2-1; d_call: TRBD2; cdr3_aa: CASSLAPSGTEQFF; cdr3_nt: TGCGCCAGCAGCTTGGCCCCTAGCGGTACTGAGCAGTTCTTC
clone_size: -; v_call: TRBV5-6; j_call: TRBJ2-7; d_call: TRBD1; cdr3_aa: CASSGNADRGPYEQYF; cdr3_nt: TGTGCCAGCAGTGGGAATGCGGACAGGGGCCCCTACGAGCAGTACTTC
clone_size: -; v_call: TRBV28; j_call: TRBJ2-7; d_call: -; cdr3_aa: CASSLEGPEDGQYF; cdr3_nt: TGTGCCAGCAGTTTGGAGGGCCCGGAAGACGGGCAGTACTTC
clone_size: once; v_call: TRBV5-6; j_call: TRBJ2-7; d_call: -; cdr3_aa: CASSLAGSYEQYF; cdr3_nt: TGTGCCAGCAGCTTGGCAGGTTCCTACGAGCAGTACTTC
clone_size: -; v_call: TRBV7-9; j_call: TRBJ1-1; d_call: -; cdr3_aa: CASSLPALTQEAFF; cdr3_nt: TGTGCCAGCAGCTTGCCCGCCCTGACACAGGAGGCTTTCTTT
clone_size: -; v_call: TRBV5-4; j_call: TRBJ2-7; d_call: -; cdr3_aa: CASSFDGESSYEQYF; cdr3_nt: TGTGCCAGCAGCTTTGACGGGGAAAGCTCCTACGAGCAGTACTTC
clone_size: -; v_call: TRBV7-8; j_call: TRBJ1-2; d_call: -; cdr3_aa: CASSWTEAKHYGYTF; cdr3_nt: TGTGCCAGCAGCTGGACAGAAGCAAAACACTATGGCTACACCTTC
clone_size: -; v_call: TRBV2; j_call: TRBJ2-7; d_call: -; cdr3_aa: CASERGRSYEQYF; cdr3_nt: TGTGCCAGCGAGCGCGGTAGATCCTACGAGCAGTACTTC
clone_size: -; v_call: TRBV27; j_call: TRBJ1-1; d_call: -; cdr3_aa: CASSVGHSTEAFF; cdr3_nt: TGTGCCAGCAGTGTAGGACACTCCACTGAAGCTTTCTTT
clone_size: -; v_call: TRBV19; j_call: TRBJ2-1; d_call: TRBD2; cdr3_aa: CASSIGVSGGANEQFF; cdr3_nt: TGTGCCAGTAGTATAGGTGTTAGCGGGGGGGCGAATGAGCAGTTCTTC
clone_size: few; v_call: TRBV30; j_call: TRBJ1-1; d_call: -; cdr3_aa: CAWSWGRGNEAFF; cdr3_nt: TGTGCCTGGAGTTGGGGCAGGGGTAATGAAGCTTTCTTT
clone_size: once; v_call: TRBV13; j_call: TRBJ2-7; d_call: -; cdr3_aa: CASSLGQGPYEQYF; cdr3_nt: TGTGCCAGCAGCTTGGGCCAGGGGCCTTACGAGCAGTACTTC
clone_size: -; v_call: TRBV19; j_call: TRBJ2-1; d_call: TRBD1; cdr3_aa: CASSIWTGGSNEQFF; cdr3_nt: TGTGCCAGTAGTATATGGACAGGGGGAAGCAATGAGCAGTTCTTC
clone_size: -; v_call: TRBV15; j_call: TRBJ2-2; d_call: -; cdr3_aa: CATGGGSNTGELFF; cdr3_nt: TGTGCCACCGGTGGCGGCTCGAACACCGGGGAGCTGTTTTTT
clone_size: -; v_call: TRBV15; j_call: TRBJ2-7; d_call: -; cdr3_aa: CATSSRRGSQEQYF; cdr3_nt: TGTGCCACCAGCAGCCGGCGGGGCAGTCAAGAGCAGTACTTC
clone_size: -; v_call: TRBV11-2; j_call: TRBJ2-1; d_call: -; cdr3_aa: CASSLGSGPNEQFF; cdr3_nt: TGTGCCAGCAGCTTAGGGTCTGGGCCCAATGAGCAGTTCTTC
clone_size: -; v_call: TRBV27; j_call: TRBJ2-1; d_call: TRBD2; cdr3_aa: CASSLLAGGNEQFF; cdr3_nt: TGTGCCAGCAGTTTGCTAGCGGGGGGCAATGAGCAGTTCTTC
clone_size: -; v_call: TRBV7-9; j_call: TRBJ2-7; d_call: -; cdr3_aa: CASSSRGRPYEQYF; cdr3_nt: TGTGCCAGCAGCTCCCGTGGCAGGCCCTACGAGCAGTACTTC
clone_size: -; v_call: TRBV4-1; j_call: TRBJ2-1; d_call: TRBD1; cdr3_aa: CASSPWTGNEQFF; cdr3_nt: TGCGCCAGCAGCCCATGGACAGGCAATGAGCAGTTCTTC
clone_size: -; v_call: TRBV5-1; j_call: TRBJ1-2; d_call: TRBD1; cdr3_aa: CASSPRTGNNYGYTF; cdr3_nt: TGCGCCAGCAGCCCCCGGACAGGCAATAACTATGGCTACACCTTC
clone_size: -; v_call: TRBV6-1; j_call: TRBJ2-7; d_call: -; cdr3_aa: CASDGSSYEQYF; cdr3_nt: TGTGCCAGCGACGGGAGCTCCTACGAGCAGTACTTC
clone_size: -; v_call: TRBV19; j_call: TRBJ1-1; d_call: -; cdr3_aa: CASSIGGLNTEAFF; cdr3_nt: TGTGCCAGTAGTATCGGAGGACTCAACACTGAAGCTTTCTTT
clone_size: -; v_call: TRBV29-1; j_call: TRBJ2-1; d_call: -; cdr3_aa: CSVVWRQLRSYNEQFF; cdr3_nt: TGCAGCGTTGTCTGGAGACAGCTTCGCTCCTACAATGAGCAGTTCTTC